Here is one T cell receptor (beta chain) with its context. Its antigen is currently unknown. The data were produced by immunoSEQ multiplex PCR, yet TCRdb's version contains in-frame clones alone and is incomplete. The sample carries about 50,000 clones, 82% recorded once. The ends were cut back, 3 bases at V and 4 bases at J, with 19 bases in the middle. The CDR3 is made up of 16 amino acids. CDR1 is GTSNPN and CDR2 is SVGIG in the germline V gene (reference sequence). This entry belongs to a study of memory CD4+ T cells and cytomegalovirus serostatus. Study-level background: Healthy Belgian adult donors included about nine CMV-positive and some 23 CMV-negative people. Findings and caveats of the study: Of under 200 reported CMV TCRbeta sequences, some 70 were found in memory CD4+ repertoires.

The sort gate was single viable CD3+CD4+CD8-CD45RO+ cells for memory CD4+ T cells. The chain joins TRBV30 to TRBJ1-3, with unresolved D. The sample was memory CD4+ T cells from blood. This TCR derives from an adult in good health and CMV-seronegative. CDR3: CAWSQIRHRIGNTIYF. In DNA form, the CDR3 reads TGTGCCTGGAGCCAGATTCGACACCGGATCGGAAACACCATATATTTT.